Listed below are T cell receptor beta chains from one sample, sequenced in a study of blood T cells in healthy people across ages. TCRdb processed the 5' RACE reads anew with MiXCR; each CDR3 protein has one entry. The sample has 1.5 million to 1.9 million distinct CDR3 sequences, roughly 43% seen once; the top ten hold about 4%. Input material: blood. The receptors derive from a woman between 18 and 30 years old in good health. Each CDR3 is given with its conserved first and last residue. D genes are given only for firm matches. Where a row states a size, it is once, few, many or the class of an expanded clone; other rows omit it.

d_call | j_call | clone_size | v_call | cdr3_nt | cdr3_aa
. | TRBJ1-1 | . | TRBV29-1 | TGCAGCGTTTTTTCGACAGGACCGAACACTGAAGCTTTCTTT | CSVFSTGPNTEAFF
. | TRBJ1-2 | . | TRBV4-3 | TGCGCCAGCAGCCACCTGGGGCAGGGGTCCTATGGCTACACCTTC | CASSHLGQGSYGYTF
. | TRBJ1-1 | few | TRBV27 | TGTGCCAGCAGTTTCACCTCCCGGGCTGAAGCTTTCTTT | CASSFTSRAEAFF
TRBD2 | TRBJ2-7 | . | TRBV6-6 | TGTGCCAGCAGTGACGCAAGCGGGGTGTACGAGCAGTACTTC | CASSDASGVYEQYF
. | TRBJ2-1 | . | TRBV6-2/TRBV6-3 | TGTACCAGCAGTTATGTGGCCTACAATGAGCAGTTCTTC | CTSSYVAYNEQFF
. | TRBJ2-7 | . | TRBV3-1 | TGTGCCAGCAGCCAAGGTACCAGCGATTACAGGAAGTCCTACGAGCAGTACTTC | CASSQGTSDYRKSYEQYF
. | TRBJ2-1 | once | TRBV6-2/TRBV6-3 | TGTGCCAGCAGTTACTTCCCCGGAGGGTACAATGAGCAGTTCTTC | CASSYFPGGYNEQFF
TRBD1 | TRBJ1-2 | . | TRBV20-1 | TGCAGTGCTAGGGGGACAGGGGAGGCTGTCTACACCTTC | CSARGTGEAVYTF
TRBD2 | TRBJ2-1 | few | TRBV20-1 | TGCAGTCCGAGCGGGAGATGGGCCAATGAGCAGTTCTTC | CSPSGRWANEQFF
. | TRBJ1-2 | . | TRBV4-3 | TGCGCCAGCAGCCAAAACTCGGGGAGCTCGTATGGCTACACCTTC | CASSQNSGSSYGYTF
. | TRBJ2-7 | . | TRBV4-2 | TGTGCCAGCAGCCAAAGGAAGGGGGAGAACTACGAGCAGTACTTC | CASSQRKGENYEQYF
. | TRBJ2-1 | few | TRBV5-1 | TGCGCCAGCAGCTTGTGGACCCAAGTACGGCACAATGAGCAGTTCTTC | CASSLWTQVRHNEQFF
. | TRBJ2-2 | . | TRBV5-1 | TGCGCCAGCAGCTTGGCTCGCGGCGGGGAGCTGTTTTTT | CASSLARGGELFF
TRBD1 | TRBJ1-2 | . | TRBV12-3/TRBV12-4 | TGTGCCAGCAGCCATACCAACAGGGGCGGAGGCTACACCTTC | CASSHTNRGGGYTF
. | TRBJ2-7 | . | TRBV5-1 | TGCGCCAGCAGCGCCACGGGACACAACTCCTACGAGCAGTACTTC | CASSATGHNSYEQYF
. | TRBJ1-2 | few | TRBV5-4 | TGTGCCAGCAGCTTGACAGGGAGGCATGGCTACACCTTC | CASSLTGRHGYTF
TRBD2 | TRBJ2-3 | few | TRBV20-1 | TGCAGTGCCCTAGCGGGAGATACAGATACGCAGTATTTT | CSALAGDTDTQYF
TRBD1 | TRBJ2-2 | . | TRBV10-3 | TGTGCCATCAGTATGGGGACAGTCCTGAACACCGGGGAGCTGTTTTTT | CAISMGTVLNTGELFF
. | TRBJ1-4 | few | TRBV2 | TGTGCCAGTAGCAGGGGCGTGGATGAAAAACTGTTTTTT | CASSRGVDEKLFF
. | TRBJ1-2 | . | TRBV5-6 | TGTGCCAGCAGCCTAAGACAGGCCCCCTTTGGCTACACCTTC | CASSLRQAPFGYTF
. | TRBJ1-1 | . | TRBV7-9 | TGTGCCAGCAGTCTTGGGGCCAGGGGTATCGCTGAAGCTTTCTTT | CASSLGARGIAEAFF
. | TRBJ1-5 | few | TRBV12-3/TRBV12-4 | TGTGCCAGCAGTTTTGAACAGGGTGGCAATCAGCCCCAGCATTTT | CASSFEQGGNQPQHF
. | TRBJ1-1 | once | TRBV4-3 | TGCGCCAGCAGCCAAGAAGGGAGGAACACTGAAGCTTTCTTT | CASSQEGRNTEAFF
. | TRBJ2-1 | few | TRBV6-2/TRBV6-3 | TGTGCCAGCAGTTCCGGACTTCTACTTGGCAATGAGCAGTTCTTC | CASSSGLLLGNEQFF
. | TRBJ2-1 | many | TRBV6-1 | TGTGCCAGCAGTGAAAGTGAAGCTAATGAGCAGTTCTTC | CASSESEANEQFF
. | TRBJ1-6 | few | TRBV20-1 | TGCAGTGCGAGACCTGACCGGAATTCACCCCTCCACTTT | CSARPDRNSPLHF
TRBD1 | TRBJ2-1 | few | TRBV6-5 | TGTGCCAGCAGTTACACCGGACAGGGATCATTTTCATACAATGAGCAGTTCTTC | CASSYTGQGSFSYNEQFF
. | TRBJ1-1 | few | TRBV29-1 | TGCAGCTCCGCCCGGGACTTGAACACTGAAGCTTTCTTT | CSSARDLNTEAFF
TRBD1 | TRBJ2-2 | few | TRBV4-3 | TGCGCCAGCAGCCAAGATTGGACAGGGGGGCCCGGGGAGCTGTTTTTT | CASSQDWTGGPGELFF